Presented here are 24 T cell receptor beta chains from one specimen sequenced in a study of T cells after yellow fever vaccination. Using its own MiXCR run on the 5' RACE reads, TCRdb lists one record per CDR3 protein. The sample lists 250,000 to 400,000 distinct CDR3 sequences; approximately 4% were seen once. The sample in question was PBMCs, obtained 15 days after the yellow fever booster vaccination. Receptors were obtained from a man aged 18 to 29 who received the YFV17D yellow fever vaccine.

This clonotype was observed many times. This chain connects TRBV3-1 to TRBJ1-1; D gene unclear. This CDR3 spans 13 amino acids. V was pared by 2 bases and J by 3 bases, with 7 bases between. CDR1 and CDR2 from the germline V gene are LGHDT and YNNKEL (reference sequence). For the CDR3, the DNA is TGTGCCAGCAGCCAAAACGACTACACTGAAGCTTTCTTT. This sequence encodes CASSQNDYTEAFF.

This clonotype has a count of ten or more. The chain has TRBV5-6 and TRBJ2-7; D is perhaps TRBD2 (6 bases). The germline V gene encodes CDR1 SGHDT and CDR2 YYEEEE. Trimming stripped 4 bases from V and 3 bases from J, with 8 bases between. This CDR3 region has 12 residues. The CDR3 DNA reads as TGTGCCAGCAGCCGGGGGAACTACGAGCAGTACGTC. Translating it yields CASSRGNYEQYV.

This clonotype was seen at least ten times. The chain links TRBV3-1 to TRBJ2-7; the D gene is possibly TRBD2 (5 bases). CDR1 is LGHDT, CDR2 YNNKEL, per germline (reference sequence). Trimming left V 2 bases short and J 3 bases short, with 14 bases between. The CDR3 totals 15 residues. The CDR3 nucleotides read TGTGCCAGCAGCCAAATCCCGGGGAGCTTCTACGAGCAGTACTTC. Its protein is CASSQIPGSFYEQYF.

This clonotype was observed at least ten times. This chain links TRBV7-8 with TRBJ2-1; no clear D gene. This CDR3 has 13 amino acids. The germline gives CDR1 SGHVS, CDR2 FQNEAQ. V was shortened by 4 bases and J by 7 bases, with 11 bases between the two germline ends. The CDR3 sequence: CASSYTNGNEQFF. The DNA of the CDR3 is TGTGCCAGCAGCTACACCAATGGGAATGAGCAGTTCTTC.

This clonotype was observed many times. The DNA for the CDR3 is TGCGCCAGCAGCCAGATTCTGGGCAGGGATTCACCCCTCCACTTT. This sequence encodes CASSQILGRDSPLHF. The chain is built from TRBV4-3 and TRBJ1-6, with D perhaps matching TRBD1 (5 bases). Germline loops: CDR1 LGHNA, CDR2 YSLEER. This CDR3 spans 15 amino acids. Trimming removed 3 bases from V and 8 bases from J, with 14 bases in between.

This clonotype showed up just a few times. The chain joins TRBV5-1 to TRBJ2-3; 8 bases line up with TRBD2. V was clipped by 3 bases and J by 4 bases; unmatched bases: 4. CDR3 size: 14 residues. Germline V gives CDR1 SGHRS, CDR2 YFSETQ. The CDR3 reads CASSSGGAADTQYF. The CDR3 DNA is TGCGCCAGCAGCTCCGGGGGGGCAGCAGATACGCAGTATTTT.

The V gene is TRBV20-1, the J gene TRBJ1-4; the D is unclear. The CDR3 totals 15 residues. From germline, CDR1 is DFQATT and CDR2 SNEGSKA (reference sequence). The V end lost 2 bases, the J end lost 0 bases, and 10 bases lay between the germline ends. In DNA form, the CDR3 reads TGCAGTGCTAGATTAACAGAGGCAACTAATGAAAAACTGTTTTTT. Residues: CSARLTEATNEKLFF.

This clonotype was counted at least ten times. The CDR3 region has the DNA TGTGCCATCAGTGAATTTTTGACTGGGGCGGGCACAGATACGCAGTATTTT. It translates to CAISEFLTGAGTDTQYF. The rearrangement links TRBV10-3 to TRBJ2-3, with D possibly being TRBD1 (5 bases). This CDR3 comprises 17 residues. V lost 3 bases and J lost 1, with 17 bases in between. CDR1 is ENHRY, CDR2 SYGVKD, per germline.

This clonotype was observed at least ten times. This chain joins TRBV20-1 and TRBJ2-5, with 10 bases fitting TRBD1. The CDR3 has 14 residues. CDR1 is DFQATT, CDR2 SNEGSKA, per germline (reference sequence). The ends lost 5 bases at V and 6 bases at J; junction bases unmatched: 9. Here the CDR3 reads CSASPGQGTQTQYF. DNA for the CDR3: TGCAGTGCTTCCCCGGGACAGGGGACTCAGACCCAGTACTTC.

V gene TRBV12-3 or TRBV12-4 combines with J gene TRBJ2-1; perhaps D is TRBD1 or TRBD2 (5 bases each). The CDR3 sequence is 13 residues long. Trimming removed 6 bases from V and 5 bases from J, with 11 bases in between. The CDR3 nucleotides are TGTGCCAGCAGGGGGACGGTGGACAATGAGCAGTTCTTC. Translating gives CASRGTVDNEQFF.

The rearrangement joins TRBV7-3 to TRBJ1-2; 8 bases agree with TRBD1. The V segment lost 1 base and the J segment 13 bases; nucleotides outside the gene matches: 17. This CDR3 is 16 amino acids long. Germline V CDR1 and CDR2: SGHTA, FQGTGA. The CDR3 nucleotides are TGTGCCAGCAGCTTAAGAACCTCGGGGACAGGAACCCCCCTCACCTTC. Protein product: CASSLRTSGTGTPLTF.

The CDR3 nucleotides are TGCAGTGCTAGAGATCCCTTACCCAAGGCGGGGGGGCTCAATGAGCAGTTCTTC. It translates to CSARDPLPKAGGLNEQFF. The rearrangement links TRBV20-1 to TRBJ2-1; TRBD2 matches 9 bases. The CDR3 spans 18 residues. CDR1 is DFQATT, CDR2 SNEGSKA, per germline (reference sequence). The ends lost 0 bases at V and 6 bases at J; junction bases unmatched: 15.

This clonotype was seen repeatedly, ten times or more. The chain joins TRBV4-1 to TRBJ2-1; D possibly corresponds to TRBD1 (6 bases). In germline, CDR1 is MGHRA, CDR2 YSYEKL. The CDR3 spans 15 residues. Trimming removed 0 bases at V and 7 bases at J, with 13 bases between. The CDR3 region has the DNA TGCGCCAGCAGCCAAGACCCAGGGGCGGGTAATGAGCAGTTCTTC. Its translation: CASSQDPGAGNEQFF.

This clonotype was seen repeatedly, ten times or more. The chain joins TRBV12-3 or TRBV12-4 to TRBJ2-1; TRBD1 is a possible D gene (5 bases). V lost 1 base and J lost 3, with 10 bases in between. The CDR3 is 15 residues long. CDR3 amino acids: CASSLVQGNYNEQFF. The CDR3 DNA sequence: TGTGCCAGCAGTTTAGTGCAGGGAAACTACAATGAGCAGTTCTTC.

This clonotype was observed a handful of times. V and J are TRBV5-1 and TRBJ2-3; the D gene could be TRBD1 or TRBD2 (5 bases each). Trimming took off 2 bases at V and 1 base at J, with 11 bases between the two ends. The CDR3 covers 15 residues. Looked up from germline, CDR1 is SGHRS and CDR2 is YFSETQ. The CDR3 nucleotides are TGCGCCAGCAGCTTACCTGGGGGACGCACAGATACGCAGTATTTT. It translates to CASSLPGGRTDTQYF.

The chain links TRBV7-6 to TRBJ2-5, with TRBD2 identical over 8 bases. The CDR3 loop spans 15 amino acids. Germline V lookup: CDR1 SGHVS, CDR2 FNYEAQ. V lost 1 base and J lost 5; bases outside the gene matches: 6. As DNA, the CDR3 is TGTGCCAGCAGCTTAGTCGCGGGGGGTGTGGAGACCCAGTACTTC. This sequence encodes CASSLVAGGVETQYF.

This clonotype was observed many times. V gene TRBV20-1 combines with J gene TRBJ2-5; 11 bases line up with TRBD1. The germline V gene has CDR1 DFQATT and CDR2 SNEGSKA (reference sequence). There are 15 residues in the CDR3. V was clipped by 0 bases and J by 4 bases; unmatched bases: 4. DNA of the CDR3: TGCAGTGCTAGAGATTGGGACAGGGGGAGAGAGACCCAGTACTTC. As protein: CSARDWDRGRETQYF.

In this sample, this clonotype turned up many times. The chain recombines TRBV7-3 with TRBJ2-3; TRBD2 matches 9 bases. The length of the CDR3 is 18 residues. The germline CDR1 and CDR2 sequences are SGHTA and FQGTGA. With 4 bases clipped from V and 5 bases from J, the junction kept 16 bases outside the gene matches. CDR3 bases: TGTGCCAGCAGCTCCCCCAGGATGGCGGGGGGGCGGGGAGATACGCAGTATTTT. This encodes CASSSPRMAGGRGDTQYF.

This clonotype was seen ten or more times. This sequence joins TRBV28 and TRBJ2-7; perhaps TRBD2 as D (6 bases). V was shortened by 2 bases and J by 6 bases, with 8 bases between the two germline ends. Germline V gene lookup returns CDR1 MDHEN and CDR2 SYDVKM. This CDR3 comprises 12 residues. The CDR3 protein is CASSLQGGEQYV. The CDR3 DNA is TGTGCCAGCAGTTTACAGGGAGGCGAGCAGTACGTC.

The gene calls are TRBV5-6 and TRBJ2-2; the D gene could be TRBD1 or TRBD2 (5 bases each). The V end lost 3 bases, the J end lost 2 bases, and 14 bases lay between the germline ends. Germline values: CDR1 SGHDT, CDR2 YYEEEE. CDR3 length equals 16 residues. The DNA for the CDR3 is TGTGCCAGCAGCTGGATCCGGGGCGCTAACACCGGGGAGCTGTTTTTT. Encoded protein: CASSWIRGANTGELFF.

This clonotype occurred a few times. The chain combines TRBV10-3 with TRBJ1-5, with D unclear. V shed 2 bases and J shed 2 bases, with 13 bases lying between them. The CDR3 spans 16 residues. CDR1 and CDR2 (germline): ENHRY, SYGVKD. DNA of the CDR3: TGTGCCATCAGTGAGCGCGGGGTTAGCGGCAATCAGCCCCAGCATTTT. It translates to CAISERGVSGNQPQHF.

This clonotype was seen more than once but under ten times. The chain combines TRBV20-1 with TRBJ1-2; 8 bases agree with TRBD1. The CDR3 loop spans 11 amino acids. The V and J ends lost 3 bases and 7 bases, in that order; junction bases with no gene match: 1. The germline CDR1 and CDR2 sequences are DFQATT and SNEGSKA (reference sequence). The DNA of the CDR3 is TGCAGTGCTAGGGACAGGGTTGGCTACACCTTC. It encodes CSARDRVGYTF.

The sample holds a few counts of this clonotype. J is TRBJ1-2 and V is TRBV11-2; tentatively, D is TRBD1 (5 bases). The length of the CDR3 is 15 residues. V gave up 1 base and J gave up 7 bases, with 16 bases separating them. Germline CDR1 reads SGHAT; CDR2 reads FQNNGV. The CDR3 sequence is CASSLVPHSGVGYTF. DNA for the CDR3: TGTGCCAGCAGCTTAGTTCCCCACTCGGGGGTTGGCTACACCTTC. Variable domain in full (rest from reference TRBV11-2 and TRBJ1-2): EAGVAQSPRYKIIEKRQSVAFWCNPISGHATLYWYQQILGQGPKLLIQFQNNGVVDDSQLPKDRFSAERLKGVDSTLKIQPAKLEDSAVYLCASSLVPHSGVGYTFGSGTRLTVV.

This clonotype was counted between two and nine times. The rearrangement joins TRBV12-3 or TRBV12-4 to TRBJ1-1; 7 bases map to TRBD1. CDR3 size: 18 residues. Trimming took 1 base from V and 0 from J; bases not matched to a gene: 11. The CDR3 coding sequence is TGTGCCAGCAGTTTAGGCCAGGGGGTTTTTCGGATGAACACTGAAGCTTTCTTT. Protein product: CASSLGQGVFRMNTEAFF.